These 9 T cell receptor beta chains share one sample of origin, sequenced in a study of cytomegalovirus exposure and HLA in healthy donors. Primers included in the PCR were 60 Vbeta and 13 Jbeta primers. The repertoire was sequenced with immunoSEQ multiplex PCR; TCRdb's copy has only in-frame clones and lacks some. Of about 160,000 clones in the sample, roughly 74% were seen once. Sequencing used PBMCs. The receptors derive from a male donor in good health and CMV-seronegative.

The chain has TRBV4-3 and TRBJ2-6; possible D gene TRBD2, 5 bases. Germline V lookup: CDR1 LGHNA, CDR2 YSLEER. This CDR3 contains 16 residues. V gave up 4 bases and J gave up 0 bases, with 10 bases separating them. The CDR3 protein is CASSRGLGSGANVLTF. The CDR3 nucleotides read TGCGCCAGCAGCCGAGGGTTAGGCTCTGGGGCCAACGTCCTGACTTTC.

The chain couples TRBV27 to TRBJ2-5; D might be TRBD1 (6 bases). The CDR3 spans 13 residues. CDR1 and CDR2 from the germline V gene are MNHEY and SMNVEV (reference sequence). The V end was cut by 3 bases, the J end by 1 base, with 6 bases between. The CDR3 is CASSLGAQETQYF. CDR3 nucleotides: TGTGCCAGCAGTTTGGGGGCCCAAGAGACCCAGTACTTC.

The chain is built from TRBV5-1 and TRBJ2-3, with 8 nucleotides matching TRBD2. Germline V gene sequence: CDR1 SGHRS, CDR2 YFSETQ. The V gene end was trimmed by 4 bases and the J gene end by 2 bases; junction bases not matched to a gene: 21. CDR3 size: 20 residues. In DNA, the CDR3 is TGCGCCAGCAGCCCACGGACAGAAAGAGGGGCGGGGGGTAACACAGATACGCAGTATTTT. Amino acids: CASSPRTERGAGGNTDTQYF.

The rearrangement joins TRBV12-5 to TRBJ1-1, with D hard to call. V gave up 3 bases and J gave up 10 bases, with 18 bases separating them. The germline V gene encodes CDR1 LGHNT and CDR2 FRNRAP. The length of the CDR3 is 14 residues. CDR3 coding DNA: TGTGCTAGTGGTTTAATGGGCGTCGGCGTCGGAGCTTTCTTT. Translation gives CASGLMGVGVGAFF.

The chain links TRBV5-1 to TRBJ1-1; the D is unclear. The CDR3 is 13 residues long. The germline V gene has CDR1 SGHRS and CDR2 YFSETQ. Trimming left V 4 bases short and J 6 bases short, with 13 bases between. The CDR3 spells CASSLLNSPEAFF. CDR3 coding DNA: TGCGCCAGCAGCCTATTAAACAGTCCTGAAGCTTTCTTT.

This chain links TRBV7-2 with TRBJ2-7, with 7 nucleotides matching TRBD2. This CDR3 has 15 residues. Germline V gives CDR1 SGHTA, CDR2 FQGNSA. J lost 2 bases, V lost 1 base, and 5 bases had no gene match. The CDR3 bases are TGTGCCAGCAGCTTAGTTGCGGGAGCTGCCTACGAGCAGTACTTC. Translated: CASSLVAGAAYEQYF. Full variable domain (rest looked up from reference TRBV7-2 and TRBJ2-7): GAGVSQSPSNKVTEKGKDVELRCDPISGHTALYWYRQSLGQGLEFLIYFQGNSAPDKSGLPSDRFSAERTGGSVSTLTIQRTQQEDSAVYLCASSLVAGAAYEQYFGPGTRLTVT.

The chain carries TRBV6-6 and TRBJ2-7; the match to TRBD2 covers 7 bases. Germline V gene data show CDR1 as MNHNY and CDR2 as SVGAGI (reference sequence). V was clipped by 7 bases and J by 2 bases; unmatched bases: 5. This CDR3 is 13 amino acids long. The DNA of the CDR3 is TGTGCCAGCACCCGGGGGGTCGCCTACGAGCAGTACTTC. Encoded protein: CASTRGVAYEQYF.

The rearrangement uses TRBV6-6 and TRBJ2-7; 9 positions match TRBD1. Trimming cost V 6 bases and J 2 bases; bases outside gene matches: 2. The CDR3 contains 13 residues. Germline CDR1 and CDR2: MNHNY and SVGAGI (reference sequence). The CDR3 loop reads CASRGTGPYEQYF. CDR3 in DNA: TGTGCCAGCAGGGGGACAGGGCCCTACGAGCAGTACTTC.

The V and J genes are TRBV5-8 and TRBJ2-5; 9 bases are shared with TRBD1. Trimming took 6 bases from V and 3 from J; bases not matched to a gene: 18. CDR1 and CDR2 from the germline V gene are SGHTS and YDEGEE. This CDR3 is 18 amino acids long. The CDR3: CASILFRVTGTGKETQYF. CDR3 sequence (DNA): TGTGCCAGCATCCTTTTTCGGGTGACCGGGACAGGGAAAGAGACCCAGTACTTC.